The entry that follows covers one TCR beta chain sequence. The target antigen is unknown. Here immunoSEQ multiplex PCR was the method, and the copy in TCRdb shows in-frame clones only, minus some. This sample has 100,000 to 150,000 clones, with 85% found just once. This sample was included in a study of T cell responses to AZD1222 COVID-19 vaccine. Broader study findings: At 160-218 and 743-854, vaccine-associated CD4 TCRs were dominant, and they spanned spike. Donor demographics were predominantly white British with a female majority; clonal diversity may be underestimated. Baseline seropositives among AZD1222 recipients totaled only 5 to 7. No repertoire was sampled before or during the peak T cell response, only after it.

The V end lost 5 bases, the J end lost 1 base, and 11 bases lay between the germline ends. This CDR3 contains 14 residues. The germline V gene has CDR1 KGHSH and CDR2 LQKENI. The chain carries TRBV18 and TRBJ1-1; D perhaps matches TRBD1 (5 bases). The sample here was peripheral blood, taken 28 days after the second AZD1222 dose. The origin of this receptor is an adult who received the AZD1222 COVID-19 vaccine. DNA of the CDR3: TGTGCCAGCTCATACGACAGTACGAACACTGAAGCTTTCTTT. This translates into CASSYDSTNTEAFF.